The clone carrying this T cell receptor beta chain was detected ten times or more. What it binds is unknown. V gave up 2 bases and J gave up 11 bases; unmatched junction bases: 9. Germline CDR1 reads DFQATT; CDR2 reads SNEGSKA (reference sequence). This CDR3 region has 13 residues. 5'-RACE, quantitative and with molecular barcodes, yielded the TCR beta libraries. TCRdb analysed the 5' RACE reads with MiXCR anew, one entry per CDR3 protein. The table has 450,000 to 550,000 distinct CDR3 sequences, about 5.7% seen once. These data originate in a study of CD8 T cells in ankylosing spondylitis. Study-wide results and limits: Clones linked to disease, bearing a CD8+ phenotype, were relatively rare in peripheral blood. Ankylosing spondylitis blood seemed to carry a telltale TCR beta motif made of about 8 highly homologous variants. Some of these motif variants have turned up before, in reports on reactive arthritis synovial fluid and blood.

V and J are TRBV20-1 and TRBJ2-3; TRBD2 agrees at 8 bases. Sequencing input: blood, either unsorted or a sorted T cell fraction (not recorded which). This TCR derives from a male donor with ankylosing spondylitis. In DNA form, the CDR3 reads TGCAGTGCTAGACTGACTAGCGCGTCTCGGCAGTATTTT. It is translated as CSARLTSASRQYF.